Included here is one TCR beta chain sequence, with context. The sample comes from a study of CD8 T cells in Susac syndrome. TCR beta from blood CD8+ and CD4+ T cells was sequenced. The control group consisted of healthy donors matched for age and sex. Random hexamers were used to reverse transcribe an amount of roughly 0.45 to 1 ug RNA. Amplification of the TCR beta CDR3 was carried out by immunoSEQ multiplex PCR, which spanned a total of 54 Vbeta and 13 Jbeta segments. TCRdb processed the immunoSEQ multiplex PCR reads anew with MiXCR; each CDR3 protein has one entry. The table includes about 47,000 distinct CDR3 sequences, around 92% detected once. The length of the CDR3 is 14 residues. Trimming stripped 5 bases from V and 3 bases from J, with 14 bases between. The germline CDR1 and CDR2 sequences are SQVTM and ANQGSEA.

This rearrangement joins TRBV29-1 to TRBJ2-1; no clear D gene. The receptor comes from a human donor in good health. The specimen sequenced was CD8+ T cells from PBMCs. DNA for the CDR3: TGCAGCGTTCAAGGCCCCGAGTACTACAATGAGCAGTTCTTC. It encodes CSVQGPEYYNEQFF.